This is a list of T cell receptor beta chains from one sample in a study of cytomegalovirus exposure and HLA in healthy donors. Sequenced by immunoSEQ multiplex PCR; TCRdb stores in-frame clones only, minus some. The sample contains 200,000 or so clones, roughly 83% of which appear only once. The sequenced material came from PBMCs. Receptors were obtained from a boy aged 5-17 years in good health and CMV-seronegative. CDR3s include the opening cysteine and the closing phenylalanine or tryptophan. The D gene is left open where the match is weak. Not every row has a clone size; where given, it reads once, few, many or a size class.

J: TRBJ1-2; size: few; D: TRBD1; V: TRBV4-2; CDR3: CASSSAGGARISYTF; DNA: TGTGCCAGCAGCTCGGCAGGGGGCGCGAGGATAAGCTACACCTTC
J: TRBJ1-2; size: -; D: TRBD1; V: TRBV7-2; CDR3: CASSRRTGPNYGYTF; DNA: TGTGCCAGCAGCAGACGGACAGGACCTAACTATGGCTACACCTTC
J: TRBJ2-7; size: -; D: -; V: TRBV2; CDR3: CASSAQDYPYEQYF; DNA: TGTGCCAGCAGTGCTCAGGACTACCCATACGAGCAGTACTTC
J: TRBJ2-1; size: few; D: -; V: TRBV11-2; CDR3: CASSSSSYNEQFF; DNA: TGTGCCAGCAGCTCGAGCTCCTACAATGAGCAGTTCTTC
J: TRBJ2-1; size: -; D: -; V: TRBV25-1; CDR3: CASSGRQDPSYNEQFF; DNA: TGTGCCAGCAGTGGCCGACAGGATCCGTCCTACAATGAGCAGTTCTTC
J: TRBJ2-1; size: once; D: TRBD2; V: TRBV5-4; CDR3: CASSLGGLAGVNEQFF; DNA: TGTGCCAGCAGCTTGGGAGGGCTAGCGGGGGTCAATGAGCAGTTCTTC
J: TRBJ2-1; size: few; D: -; V: TRBV7-2; CDR3: CDLQSSYNEQFF; DNA: TGTGACCTACAGAGCTCCTACAATGAGCAGTTCTTC
J: TRBJ2-1; size: -; D: -; V: TRBV7-8; CDR3: CASSVTRGPYNEQFF; DNA: TGTGCCAGCAGCGTAACGCGGGGACCCTACAATGAGCAGTTCTTC
J: TRBJ1-4; size: -; D: -; V: TRBV28; CDR3: CASSLAGGYGEKLFF; DNA: TGTGCCAGCAGTTTAGCGGGGGGCTATGGTGAAAAACTGTTTTTT
J: TRBJ2-7; size: once; D: TRBD2; V: TRBV5-6; CDR3: CASSWGTSGRAIEQYF; DNA: TGTGCCAGCAGCTGGGGGACTAGCGGGAGGGCCATCGAGCAGTACTTC
J: TRBJ2-7; size: -; D: TRBD1; V: TRBV29-1; CDR3: CSVLQGATYEQYF; DNA: TGCAGCGTACTACAGGGGGCGACCTACGAGCAGTACTTC
J: TRBJ1-2; size: -; D: -; V: TRBV7-9; CDR3: CASSPLGGSGYTF; DNA: TGTGCCAGCAGCCCGTTGGGGGGGAGTGGCTACACCTTC
J: TRBJ2-1; size: once; D: TRBD2; V: TRBV2; CDR3: CASSQGLAGGDEQFF; DNA: TGTGCCAGCAGTCAGGGACTAGCGGGGGGGGATGAGCAGTTCTTC
J: TRBJ1-2; size: -; D: TRBD1; V: TRBV7-9; CDR3: CASSPSFNRGVYGYTF; DNA: TGTGCCAGCAGCCCCTCCTTCAACAGGGGGGTCTATGGCTACACCTTC
J: TRBJ2-2; size: once; D: -; V: TRBV19; CDR3: CASRFAYRWLTGELFF; DNA: TGTGCCAGTAGGTTTGCCTACAGGTGGCTCACCGGGGAGCTGTTTTTT